The T cell receptor (beta chain) described here comes from a study of blood T cell repertoires in COVID-19. Clones were read by immunoSEQ multiplex PCR, and TCRdb kept only the in-frame ones, dropping some. The table has over 80,000 clones, approximately 89% seen once. The CDR3 runs 14 residues. V lost 0 bases and J 5 bases, leaving 12 bases between the germline ends. Germline CDR1 reads SGDLS; CDR2 reads YYNGEE. The specimen was peripheral blood. The sequence was collected from a human donor in a cohort sampled during active COVID-19. This chain links TRBV9 with TRBJ2-7; the D is unclear. CDR3 in amino acids: CASSVGPVIHEQYF. DNA for the CDR3: TGTGCCAGCAGCGTAGGCCCGGTTATCCACGAGCAGTACTTC.